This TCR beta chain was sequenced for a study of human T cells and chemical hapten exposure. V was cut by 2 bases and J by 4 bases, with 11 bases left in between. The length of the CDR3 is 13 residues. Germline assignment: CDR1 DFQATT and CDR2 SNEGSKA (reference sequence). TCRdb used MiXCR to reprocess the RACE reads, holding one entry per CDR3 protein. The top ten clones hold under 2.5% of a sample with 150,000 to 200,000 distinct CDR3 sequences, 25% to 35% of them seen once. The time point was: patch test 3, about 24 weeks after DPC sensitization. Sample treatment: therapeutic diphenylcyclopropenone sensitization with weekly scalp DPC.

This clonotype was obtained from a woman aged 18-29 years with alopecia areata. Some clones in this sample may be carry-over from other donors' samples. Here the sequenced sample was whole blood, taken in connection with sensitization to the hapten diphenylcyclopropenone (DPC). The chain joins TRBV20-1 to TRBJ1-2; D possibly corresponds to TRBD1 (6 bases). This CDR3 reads CSARSQGIYGYTF. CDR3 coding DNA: TGCAGTGCTAGATCTCAGGGGATCTATGGCTACACCTTC.